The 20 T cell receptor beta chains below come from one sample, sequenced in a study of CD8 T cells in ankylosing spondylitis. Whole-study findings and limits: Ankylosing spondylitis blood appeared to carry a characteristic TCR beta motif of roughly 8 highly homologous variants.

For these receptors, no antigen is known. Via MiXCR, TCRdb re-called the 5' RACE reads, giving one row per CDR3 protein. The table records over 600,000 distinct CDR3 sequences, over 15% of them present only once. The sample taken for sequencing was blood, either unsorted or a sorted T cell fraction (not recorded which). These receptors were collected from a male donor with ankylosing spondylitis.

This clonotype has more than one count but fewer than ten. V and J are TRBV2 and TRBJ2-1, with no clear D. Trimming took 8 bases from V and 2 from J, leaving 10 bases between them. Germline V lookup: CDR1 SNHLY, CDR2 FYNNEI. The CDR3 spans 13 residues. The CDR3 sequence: CASAMEAYNEQFF. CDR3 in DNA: TGTGCCAGCGCAATGGAAGCCTACAATGAGCAGTTCTTC.

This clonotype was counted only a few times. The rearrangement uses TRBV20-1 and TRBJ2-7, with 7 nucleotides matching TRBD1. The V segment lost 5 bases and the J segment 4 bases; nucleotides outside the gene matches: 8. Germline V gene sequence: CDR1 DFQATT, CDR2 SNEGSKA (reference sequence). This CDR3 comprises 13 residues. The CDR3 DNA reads TGCAGTGCTGCCGTGACAGGGACATACGAGCAGTACTTC. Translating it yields CSAAVTGTYEQYF.

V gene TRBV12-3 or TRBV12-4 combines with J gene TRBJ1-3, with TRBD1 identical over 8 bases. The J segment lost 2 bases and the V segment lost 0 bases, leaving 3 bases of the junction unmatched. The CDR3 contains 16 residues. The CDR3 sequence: CASSLAQGGTGNTIYF. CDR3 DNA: TGTGCCAGCAGTTTAGCACAGGGGGGAACTGGAAACACCATATATTTT.

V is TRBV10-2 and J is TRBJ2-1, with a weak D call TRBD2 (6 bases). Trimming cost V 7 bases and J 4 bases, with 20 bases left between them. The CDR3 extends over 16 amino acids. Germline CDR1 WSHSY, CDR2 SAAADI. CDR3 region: CASTKSGTGGYNEQFF. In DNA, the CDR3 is TGCGCCAGCACCAAGTCGGGGACTGGGGGGTACAATGAGCAGTTCTTC.

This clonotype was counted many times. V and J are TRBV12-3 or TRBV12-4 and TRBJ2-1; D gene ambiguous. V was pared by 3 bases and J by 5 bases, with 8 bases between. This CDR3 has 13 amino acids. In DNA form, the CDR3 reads TGTGCCAGCAGTTTCCTAGGAAACAATGAGCAGTTCTTC. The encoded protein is CASSFLGNNEQFF.

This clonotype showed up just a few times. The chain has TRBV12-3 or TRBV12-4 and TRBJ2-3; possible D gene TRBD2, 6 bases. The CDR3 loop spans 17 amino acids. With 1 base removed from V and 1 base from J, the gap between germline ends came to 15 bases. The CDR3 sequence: CASSLGPGGWGTDTQYF. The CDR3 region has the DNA TGTGCCAGCAGTTTAGGCCCCGGGGGATGGGGCACAGATACGCAGTATTTT.

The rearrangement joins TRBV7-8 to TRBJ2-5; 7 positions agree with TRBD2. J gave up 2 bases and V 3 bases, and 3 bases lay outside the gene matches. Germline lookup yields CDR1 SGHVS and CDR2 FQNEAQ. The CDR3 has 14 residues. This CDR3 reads CASSFPSGQETQYF. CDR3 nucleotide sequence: TGTGCCAGCAGCTTCCCTAGCGGACAAGAGACCCAGTACTTC.

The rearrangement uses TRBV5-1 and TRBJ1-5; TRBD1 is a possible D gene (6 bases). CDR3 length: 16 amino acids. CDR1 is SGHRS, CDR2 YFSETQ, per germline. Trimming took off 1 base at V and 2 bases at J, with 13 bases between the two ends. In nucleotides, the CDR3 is TGCGCCAGCAGCTTGTGGGGGGGCGCGGGCAATCAGCCCCAGCATTTT. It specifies CASSLWGGAGNQPQHF.

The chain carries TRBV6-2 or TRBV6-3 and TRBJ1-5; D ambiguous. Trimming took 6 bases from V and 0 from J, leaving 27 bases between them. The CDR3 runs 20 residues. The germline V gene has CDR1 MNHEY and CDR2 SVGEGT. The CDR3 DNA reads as TGTGCCAGCAGACCCAAACAAAAGTCGCTTTCCTCGTATAGCAATCAGCCCCAGCATTTT. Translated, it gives CASRPKQKSLSSYSNQPQHF.

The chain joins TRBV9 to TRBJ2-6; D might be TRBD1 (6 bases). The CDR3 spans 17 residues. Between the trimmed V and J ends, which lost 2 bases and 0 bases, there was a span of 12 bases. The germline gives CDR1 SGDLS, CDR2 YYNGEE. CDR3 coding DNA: TGTGCCAGCAGCGTGGACAGTTTCAGCTCTGGGGCCAACGTCCTGACTTTC. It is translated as CASSVDSFSSGANVLTF.

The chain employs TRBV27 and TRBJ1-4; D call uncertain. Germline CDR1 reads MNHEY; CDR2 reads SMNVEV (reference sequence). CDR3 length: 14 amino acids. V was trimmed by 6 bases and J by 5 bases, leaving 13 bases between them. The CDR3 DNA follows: TGTGCCAGCAGCGCCGCAGGAATGAATGAAAAACTGTTTTTT. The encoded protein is CASSAAGMNEKLFF. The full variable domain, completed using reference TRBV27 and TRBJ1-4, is EAQVTQNPRYLITVTGKKLTVTCSQNMNHEYMSWYRQDPGLGLRQIYYSMNVEVTDKGDVPEGYKVSRKEKRNFPLILESPSPNQTSLYFCASSAAGMNEKLFFGSGTQLSVL.

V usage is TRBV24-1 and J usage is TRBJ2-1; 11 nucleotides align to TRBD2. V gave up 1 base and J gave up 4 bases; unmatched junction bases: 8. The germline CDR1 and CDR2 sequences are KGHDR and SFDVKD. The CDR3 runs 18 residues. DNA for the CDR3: TGTGCCACCAGTGATTTAAAGGGAGGGACTAGCGGATACAATGAGCAGTTCTTC. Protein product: CATSDLKGGTSGYNEQFF.

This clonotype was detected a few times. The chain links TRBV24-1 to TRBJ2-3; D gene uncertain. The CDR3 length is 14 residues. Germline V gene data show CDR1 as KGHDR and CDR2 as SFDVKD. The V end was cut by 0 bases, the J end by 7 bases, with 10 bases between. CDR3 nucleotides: TGTGCCACCAGTGATTTGGCCGCCGGGTATACGCAGTATTTT. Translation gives CATSDLAAGYTQYF.

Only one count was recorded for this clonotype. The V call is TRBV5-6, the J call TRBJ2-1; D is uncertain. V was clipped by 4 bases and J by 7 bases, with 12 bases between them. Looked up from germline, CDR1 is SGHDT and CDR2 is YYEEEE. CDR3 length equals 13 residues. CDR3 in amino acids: CASSPLDWNEQFF. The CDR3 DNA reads TGTGCCAGCAGCCCACTCGACTGGAATGAGCAGTTCTTC.

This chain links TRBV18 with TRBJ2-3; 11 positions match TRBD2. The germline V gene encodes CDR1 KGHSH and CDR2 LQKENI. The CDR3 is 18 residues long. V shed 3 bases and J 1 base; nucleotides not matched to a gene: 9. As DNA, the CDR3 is TGTGCCAGCTCACCTACTAGCGGGGGACCCCTCGGCACAGATACGCAGTATTTT. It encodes CASSPTSGGPLGTDTQYF. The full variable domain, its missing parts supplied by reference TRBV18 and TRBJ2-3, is NAGVMQNPRHLVRRRGQEARLRCSPMKGHSHVYWYRQLPEEGLKFMVYLQKENIIDESGMPKERFSAEFPKEGPSILRIQQVVRGDSAAYFCASSPTSGGPLGTDTQYFGPGTRLTVL.

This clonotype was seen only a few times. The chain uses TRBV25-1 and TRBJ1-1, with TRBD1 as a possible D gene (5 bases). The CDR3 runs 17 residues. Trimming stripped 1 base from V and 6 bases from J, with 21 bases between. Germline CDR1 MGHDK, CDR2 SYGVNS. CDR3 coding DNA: TGTGCCAGCAGTGAATTTGGTGGCGGGGGAAAAGGGGCTGAAGCTTTCTTT. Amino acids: CASSEFGGGGKGAEAFF.

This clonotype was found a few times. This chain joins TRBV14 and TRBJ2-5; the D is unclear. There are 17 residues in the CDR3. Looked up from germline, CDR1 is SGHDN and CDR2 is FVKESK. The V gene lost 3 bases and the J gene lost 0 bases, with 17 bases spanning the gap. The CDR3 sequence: CASSQPKPLSYQETQYF. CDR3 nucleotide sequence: TGTGCCAGCAGCCAGCCGAAACCTCTATCGTACCAAGAGACCCAGTACTTC. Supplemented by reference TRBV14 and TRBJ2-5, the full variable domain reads EAGVTQFPSHSVIEKGQTVTLRCDPISGHDNLYWYRRVMGKEIKFLLHFVKESKQDESGMPNNRFLAERTGGTYSTLKVQPAELEDSGVYFCASSQPKPLSYQETQYFGPGTRLLVL.

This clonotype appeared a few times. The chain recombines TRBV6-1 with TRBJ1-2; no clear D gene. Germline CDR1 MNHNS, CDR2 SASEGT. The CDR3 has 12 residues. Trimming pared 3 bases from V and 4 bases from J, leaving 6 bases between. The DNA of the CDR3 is TGTGCCAGCAGTGACTTGCCCTATGGCTACACCTTC. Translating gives CASSDLPYGYTF.

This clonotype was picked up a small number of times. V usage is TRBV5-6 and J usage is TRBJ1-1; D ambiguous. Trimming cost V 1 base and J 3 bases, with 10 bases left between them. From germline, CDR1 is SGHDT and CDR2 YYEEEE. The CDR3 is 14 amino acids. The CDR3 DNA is TGTGCCAGCAGCTTGCGAGGGTCCTACACTGAAGCTTTCTTT. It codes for CASSLRGSYTEAFF.

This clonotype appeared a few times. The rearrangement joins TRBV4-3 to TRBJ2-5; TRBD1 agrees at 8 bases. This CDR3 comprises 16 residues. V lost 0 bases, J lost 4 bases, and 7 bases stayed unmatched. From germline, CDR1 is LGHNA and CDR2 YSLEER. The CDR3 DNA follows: TGCGCCAGCAGCCAAGATCCGGCAGGGGGCGGAGAGACCCAGTACTTC. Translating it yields CASSQDPAGGGETQYF.